This TCR beta chain was profiled in a study of CD8 T cells in Susac syndrome. V gave up 4 bases and J gave up 5 bases; unmatched junction bases: 7. The CDR3 is made up of 14 amino acids. Germline lookup yields CDR1 LGHDT and CDR2 YNNKEL (reference sequence). Random hexamers were used to reverse transcribe roughly 0.5 to 1 ug of RNA. It was immunoSEQ multiplex PCR that amplified TCR beta CDR3 across 54 Vbeta and 13 Jbeta. TCRdb itself ran the immunoSEQ multiplex PCR reads through MiXCR, one entry per CDR3 protein. This table holds tens of thousands of distinct CDR3 sequences, 93% found once. The rearrangement uses TRBV3-1 and TRBJ2-5, with 7 bases matching TRBD1. The sequencing input was CD8+ T cells from PBMCs. The clonotype originates from a human donor with Susac syndrome. The CDR3 spells CASSPDRDWETQYF. The CDR3, as DNA: TGTGCCAGCAGCCCTGACAGGGATTGGGAGACCCAGTACTTC.